This T cell receptor (beta chain) is drawn from a study of cytomegalovirus exposure and HLA in healthy donors. As for this clone: Its target is unknown.

Study-wide points: Later analysis associated a missense DCLRE1C variant with TCR beta V- and J-gene trimming.

The PCR used 60 Vbeta and 13 Jbeta primers. Clones were sequenced by immunoSEQ multiplex PCR, and TCRdb holds only the in-frame ones, with some missing. The sample has tens of thousands of clones. The CDR3 is made up of 14 amino acids. V shed 4 bases, J shed 3 bases, and the junction held 4 bases outside the gene matches. Per germline, CDR1 MNHEY and CDR2 SVGAGI. V gene TRBV6-5 combines with J gene TRBJ1-2; 8 nucleotides line up with TRBD1. Material: PBMCs. This clonotype was obtained from a man aged 18 to 29 in good health and CMV-seropositive. The CDR3 nucleotides are TGTGCCAGCAGTTCGGACAGGGTTGACTATGGCTACACCTTC. Encoded protein: CASSSDRVDYGYTF.